A selection of T cell receptor beta chains follows, all from one sample in a study of blood T cell repertoires in COVID-19. Using immunoSEQ multiplex PCR, the repertoire was profiled, and TCRdb retains in-frame clones only, with some absent. The data contain a few hundred thousand clones, about 89% of them seen just once; the ten biggest clones take up 7.8%. Sequenced sample: peripheral blood. All receptors derive from a woman aged 45-59 years who had recovered from COVID-19. The CDR3 runs from the conserved cysteine through the conserved F or W. A D gene is named only where the DNA matches it firmly. A clone size is listed for some rows: how often the clone was seen (once, few, many), or a class if it is expanded.

d_call	v_call	clone_size	j_call	cdr3_nt	cdr3_aa
TRBD1	TRBV18	.	TRBJ2-7	TGTGCCAGCGCCGCAGGGGGCTCCTACGAGCAGTACTTC	CASAAGGSYEQYF
.	TRBV19	.	TRBJ1-2	TGTGCCAGTAGTATCATCAGGGCCCCGATCAACTATGGCTACACCTTC	CASSIIRAPINYGYTF
.	TRBV19	.	TRBJ1-2	TGTGCCAGTAGTATTTTAACTGGCGGCCTGGGCTATGGCTACACCTTC	CASSILTGGLGYGYTF
.	TRBV18	.	TRBJ2-7	TGTGCCAGCTCACCCGCCGGGGACGAGCAGTACTTC	CASSPAGDEQYF
.	TRBV5-1	.	TRBJ2-3	TGCGCCAGCAGCTCGACTCCCACCACAGATACGCAGTATTTT	CASSSTPTTDTQYF
.	TRBV3-1/TRBV3-2	.	TRBJ2-1	TGTGCCAGCAGCCAAGATTTAGGACTCCACAATGAGCAGTTCTTC	CASSQDLGLHNEQFF
TRBD2	TRBV28	.	TRBJ2-5	TGTGCCAGCCTAGAAGCGGGGGGGCAAGAGACCCAGTACTTC	CASLEAGGQETQYF
.	TRBV20-1	.	TRBJ1-1	TGCAGTGCTCACACGGGGGTTCGTGCTTTCTTT	CSAHTGVRAFF
.	TRBV25-1	.	TRBJ1-5	TGTGCCAGCAGTGGGGGCGTGGGCAATCAGCCCCAGCATTTT	CASSGGVGNQPQHF
.	TRBV7-9	.	TRBJ1-4	TGTGCCAGCAGCTTTCCCGGACACGAAGCAACTAATGAAAAACTGTTTTTT	CASSFPGHEATNEKLFF
TRBD2	TRBV6-4	.	TRBJ2-1	TGTGCCAGCAGCCGGATAGCGGGAGTCTCCAATGAGCAGTTCTTC	CASSRIAGVSNEQFF
TRBD1	TRBV7-2	.	TRBJ1-6	TGTGCCAGCAGCGGGGACAGGCACCGGGATTCACCCCTCCACTTT	CASSGDRHRDSPLHF
.	TRBV6-5	.	TRBJ2-7	TGTGCCAGCACGGTTAGCTACGAGCAGTACTTC	CASTVSYEQYF
.	TRBV5-8	once	TRBJ2-3	TGTGCCAGCAGCCGGAGGGACAGCACAGATACGCAGTATTTT	CASSRRDSTDTQYF
.	TRBV7-9	.	TRBJ2-3	TGTGCCAGCAGCCCGAGACAGACTACAGATACGCAGTATTTT	CASSPRQTTDTQYF
.	TRBV20-1	.	TRBJ2-5	TGCAGTGTGTGGTTCGGGGAGACCCAGTACTTC	CSVWFGETQYF
.	TRBV30	.	TRBJ2-5	TGTGCCTGGAGTATAGCGTTGAGGGAGACCCAGTACTTC	CAWSIALRETQYF
.	TRBV12-3/TRBV12-4	.	TRBJ2-1	TGTGCCGTGACGGGGTACTCCTACAATGAGCAGTTCTTC	CAVTGYSYNEQFF
TRBD1	TRBV29-1	once	TRBJ1-1	TGCAGCGTCCAGGGACAGGCCTTGGGGACTGAAGCTTTCTTT	CSVQGQALGTEAFF
TRBD1	TRBV7-8	.	TRBJ1-5	TGTGCCAGCAGCCCCCGGGCTGTGGGGACAGGGTTTGGTCAGCCCCAGCATTTT	CASSPRAVGTGFGQPQHF
.	TRBV4-1	.	TRBJ2-3	TGCGCCAGCAGCCAAGATGGCAGGGGCGGGGGCTCTAGCACAGATACGCAGTATTTT	CASSQDGRGGGSSTDTQYF
.	TRBV19	.	TRBJ1-1	TGTGCCAGTAGTCCTAGTAGTGGGAACACTGAAGCTTTCTTT	CASSPSSGNTEAFF
.	TRBV5-6	.	TRBJ1-5	TGTGCCAGCAGCTTATTGTCGAGCAATCAGCCCCAGCATTTT	CASSLLSSNQPQHF
.	TRBV4-2	.	TRBJ1-1	TGTGCCAGCAGCCAAGATCTCGGGAACACTGAAGCTTTCTTT	CASSQDLGNTEAFF
TRBD1	TRBV5-6	.	TRBJ2-2	TGTGCCAGCAGCTTGCTGCCGGGACAGGGTACCGGGGAGCTGTTTTTT	CASSLLPGQGTGELFF
.	TRBV4-3	.	TRBJ2-3	TGCGCCAGCAGCCAAGTTACACGTAGCACAGATACGCAGTATTTT	CASSQVTRSTDTQYF
.	TRBV27	.	TRBJ2-1	TGTGCCAGCAGTTTGGTAGTTCTAACGGGGGAGCAGTTCTTC	CASSLVVLTGEQFF
TRBD2	TRBV6-4	once	TRBJ2-7	TGCGCCAGCAGGAGACTAGCGGGCCATAGCTCCTACGAGCAGTACTTC	CASRRLAGHSSYEQYF
TRBD1	TRBV7-2	.	TRBJ2-7	TGTGCCAGCAGAAAAGGGACAGACGGCGAGCAGTACTTC	CASRKGTDGEQYF
TRBD1	TRBV28	.	TRBJ2-3	TGTGCCAGCAGTCTTAGACAGGGGTGGACAGATACGCAGTATTTT	CASSLRQGWTDTQYF
.	TRBV6-5	.	TRBJ1-3	TGTGCCAGCAGTTCCACCGGGACACCGCCTGGAAACACCATATATTTT	CASSSTGTPPGNTIYF
TRBD1	TRBV30	once	TRBJ1-2	TGTGCCTGGATGCCGCGACAGGGTTTGCGTTGGGGCTACACCTTC	CAWMPRQGLRWGYTF
.	TRBV7-2	.	TRBJ2-3	TGTGCCAGCAGCCTCGACGTCGAGGGGGGGAGGCGGACGCAGTATTTT	CASSLDVEGGRRTQYF
.	TRBV10-2	.	TRBJ2-7	TGCGCCAGCAGTGCCGGGAGTGCCTACGAGCAGTACTTC	CASSAGSAYEQYF
.	TRBV7-2	few	TRBJ2-2	TGTGCCAGCAGCTTTCCGAGCGGGGAGCTGTTTTTT	CASSFPSGELFF
TRBD1	TRBV9	.	TRBJ1-6	TGTGCCAGCAGCCTAACCGGGACAGGGGATTCACCCCTCCACTTT	CASSLTGTGDSPLHF
TRBD1	TRBV3-1/TRBV3-2	once	TRBJ2-3	TGTGCCAGCAGCCTTTTTTCGAGGGGGCTGACAGATACGCAGTATTTT	CASSLFSRGLTDTQYF
.	TRBV24-1	.	TRBJ2-1	TGTGCCACCGCCGCTTTGAGCTACAATGAGCAGTTCTTC	CATAALSYNEQFF
TRBD1	TRBV4-1	.	TRBJ2-5	TGCGCCAGCAGCCATCTGGACAGGGGCCAAGAGACCCAGTACTTC	CASSHLDRGQETQYF
.	TRBV5-6	.	TRBJ2-7	TGTGCCAGCAGCTTGGGGCTCGAGCAGTACTTC	CASSLGLEQYF